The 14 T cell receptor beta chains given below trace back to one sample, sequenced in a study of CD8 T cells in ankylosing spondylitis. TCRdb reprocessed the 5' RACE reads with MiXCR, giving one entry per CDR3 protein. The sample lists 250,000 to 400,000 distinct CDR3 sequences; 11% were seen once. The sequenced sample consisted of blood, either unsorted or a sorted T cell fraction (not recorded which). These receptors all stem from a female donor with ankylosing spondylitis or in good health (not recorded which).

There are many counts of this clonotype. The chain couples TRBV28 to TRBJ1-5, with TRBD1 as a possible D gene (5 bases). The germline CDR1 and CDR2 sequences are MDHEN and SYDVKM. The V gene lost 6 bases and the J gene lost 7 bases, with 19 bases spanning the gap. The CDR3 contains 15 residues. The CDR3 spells CASRYSRRGEQPQHF. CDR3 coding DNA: TGTGCCAGCAGGTACTCGAGGAGGGGAGAACAGCCCCAGCATTTT.

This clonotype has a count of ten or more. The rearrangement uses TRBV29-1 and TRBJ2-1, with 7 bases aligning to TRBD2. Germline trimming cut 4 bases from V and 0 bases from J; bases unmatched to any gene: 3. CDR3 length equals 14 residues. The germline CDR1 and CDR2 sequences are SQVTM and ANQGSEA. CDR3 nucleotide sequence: TGCAGCGTTGTTGGCGGGAGCTCCTACAATGAGCAGTTCTTC. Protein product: CSVVGGSSYNEQFF.

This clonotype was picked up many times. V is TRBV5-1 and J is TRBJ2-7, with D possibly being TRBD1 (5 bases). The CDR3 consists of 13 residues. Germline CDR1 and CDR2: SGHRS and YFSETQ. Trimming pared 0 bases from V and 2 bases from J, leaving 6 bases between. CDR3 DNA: TGCGCCAGCAGCTTGGGGACAACCTACGAGCAGTACTTC. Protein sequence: CASSLGTTYEQYF.

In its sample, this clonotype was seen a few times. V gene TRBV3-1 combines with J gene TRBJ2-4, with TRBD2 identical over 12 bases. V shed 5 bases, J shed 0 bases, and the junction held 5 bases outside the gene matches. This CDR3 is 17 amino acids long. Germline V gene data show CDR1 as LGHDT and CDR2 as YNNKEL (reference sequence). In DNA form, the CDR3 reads TGTGCCAGCAGCAAGACTAGCGGGGGACTAGCCAAAAACATTCAGTACTTC. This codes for CASSKTSGGLAKNIQYF.

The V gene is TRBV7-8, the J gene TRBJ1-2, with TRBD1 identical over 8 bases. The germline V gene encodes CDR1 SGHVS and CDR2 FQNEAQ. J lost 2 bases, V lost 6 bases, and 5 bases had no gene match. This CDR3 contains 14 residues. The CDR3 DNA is TGTGCCAGCAGGCCAGGGGGCCGGAACTATGGCTACACCTTC. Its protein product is CASRPGGRNYGYTF.

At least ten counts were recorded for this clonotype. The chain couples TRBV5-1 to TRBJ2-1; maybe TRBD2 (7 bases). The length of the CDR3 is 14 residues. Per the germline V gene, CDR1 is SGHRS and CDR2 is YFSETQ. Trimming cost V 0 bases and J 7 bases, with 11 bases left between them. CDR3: CASSLEGGWNEQFF. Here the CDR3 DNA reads TGCGCCAGCAGCTTGGAGGGGGGGTGGAATGAGCAGTTCTTC.

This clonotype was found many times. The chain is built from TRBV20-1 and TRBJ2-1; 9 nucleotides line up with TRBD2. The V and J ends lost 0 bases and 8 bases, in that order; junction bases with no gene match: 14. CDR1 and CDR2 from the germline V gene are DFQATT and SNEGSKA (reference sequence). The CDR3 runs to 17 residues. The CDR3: CSARDGRSGGPSHEQFF. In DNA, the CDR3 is TGCAGTGCTAGAGATGGAAGGAGCGGGGGGCCTTCACATGAGCAGTTCTTC.

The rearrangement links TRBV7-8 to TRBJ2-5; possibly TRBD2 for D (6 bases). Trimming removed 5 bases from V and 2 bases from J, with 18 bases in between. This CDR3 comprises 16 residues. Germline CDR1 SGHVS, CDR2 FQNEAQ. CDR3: CASSRRLGMTQETQYF. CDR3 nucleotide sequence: TGTGCCAGCAGCCGTAGACTAGGAATGACACAAGAGACCCAGTACTTC.

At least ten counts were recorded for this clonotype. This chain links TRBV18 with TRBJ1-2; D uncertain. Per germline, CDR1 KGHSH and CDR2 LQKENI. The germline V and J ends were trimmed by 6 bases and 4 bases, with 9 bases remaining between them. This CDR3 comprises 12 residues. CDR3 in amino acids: CASSGDLYGYTF. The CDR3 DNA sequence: TGTGCCAGCTCCGGGGATCTCTATGGCTACACCTTC.

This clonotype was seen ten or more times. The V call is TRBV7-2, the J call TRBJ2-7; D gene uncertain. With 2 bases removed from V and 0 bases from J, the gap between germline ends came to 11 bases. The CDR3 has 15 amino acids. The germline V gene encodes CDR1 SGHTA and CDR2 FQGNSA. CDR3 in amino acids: CASSLKGLSSYEQYF. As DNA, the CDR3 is TGTGCCAGCAGCTTAAAGGGTTTAAGCTCCTACGAGCAGTACTTC. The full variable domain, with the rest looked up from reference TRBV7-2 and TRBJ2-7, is GAGVSQSPSNKVTEKGKDVELRCDPISGHTALYWYRQSLGQGLEFLIYFQGNSAPDKSGLPSDRFSAERTGGSVSTLTIQRTQQEDSAVYLCASSLKGLSSYEQYFGPGTRLTVT.

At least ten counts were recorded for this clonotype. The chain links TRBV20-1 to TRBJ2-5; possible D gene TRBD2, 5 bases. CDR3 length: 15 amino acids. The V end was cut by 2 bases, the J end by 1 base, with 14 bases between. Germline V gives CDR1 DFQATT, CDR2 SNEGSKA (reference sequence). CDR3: CSARKAGVVQETQYF. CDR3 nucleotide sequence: TGCAGTGCTAGAAAGGCGGGTGTAGTCCAAGAGACCCAGTACTTC.

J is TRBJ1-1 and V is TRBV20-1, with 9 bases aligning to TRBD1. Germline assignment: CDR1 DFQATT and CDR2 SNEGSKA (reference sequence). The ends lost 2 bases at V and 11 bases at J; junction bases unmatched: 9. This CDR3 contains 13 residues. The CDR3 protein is CSARQTGGNSAFF. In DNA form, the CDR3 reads TGCAGTGCTAGACAAACAGGGGGCAATTCGGCTTTCTTT.

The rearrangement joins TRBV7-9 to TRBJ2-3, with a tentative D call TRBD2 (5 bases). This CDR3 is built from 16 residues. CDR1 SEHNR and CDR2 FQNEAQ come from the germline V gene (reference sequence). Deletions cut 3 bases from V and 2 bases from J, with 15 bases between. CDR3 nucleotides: TGTGCCAGCAGCTTCCCCCAAACGGGGATCACAGATACGCAGTATTTT. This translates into CASSFPQTGITDTQYF. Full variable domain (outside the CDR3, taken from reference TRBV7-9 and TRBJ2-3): DTGVSQNPRHKITKRGQNVTFRCDPISEHNRLYWYRQTLGQGPEFLTYFQNEAQLEKSRLLSDRFSAERPKGSFSTLEIQRTEQGDSAMYLCASSFPQTGITDTQYFGPGTRLTVL.

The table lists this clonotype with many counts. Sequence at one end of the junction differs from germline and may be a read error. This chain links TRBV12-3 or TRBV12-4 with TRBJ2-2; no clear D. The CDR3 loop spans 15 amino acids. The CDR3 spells CASSLGGSNTGELFF. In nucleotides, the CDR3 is TGCGCCAGCAGCTTAGGCGGATCGAACACCGGGGAGCTGTTTTTT.